The clone carrying this T cell receptor beta chain was picked up many times. Its antigen remains unidentified. Assembly of TCR beta libraries relied on iRepertoire HTBI primers together with Arm-PCR of CDR3 regions. From the multiplex PCR reads, TCRdb called clonotypes with MiXCR, one entry per CDR3 protein. Of hundreds of thousands of distinct CDR3 sequences listed, roughly 16% were seen once; the top ten hold about 24%. This sample stems from a study of regulatory T cells in long-lasting Graves disease. Indicated time point: newly diagnosed GD, antithyroid drugs for less than 3 months. PBMCs were the source of the RNA used for TCR sequencing. Roughly 8.6 milliliters of peripheral blood were drawn into EDTA tubes. CDR3 length: 15 residues. V was clipped by 2 bases and J by 0 bases, with 11 bases between them. From germline, CDR1 is SGHRS and CDR2 YFSETQ. Study-wide points: Persistent disease was characterized by preferential usage of TRBV28, TRBJ1-2 and TRBJ2-5. TCR diversity in persistent Graves' patients was below that of newly diagnosed ones.

The sequencing used peripheral blood mononuclear cells (PBMCs), collected at new diagnosis, from a patient treated with antithyroid drugs. The rearrangement joins TRBV5-1 to TRBJ1-1; D not certain. The receptor comes from a female donor with Graves disease. This CDR3 is CASSLTGGMNTEAFF. CDR3 coding DNA: TGCGCCAGCAGCTTAACGGGAGGGATGAACACTGAAGCTTTCTTT.